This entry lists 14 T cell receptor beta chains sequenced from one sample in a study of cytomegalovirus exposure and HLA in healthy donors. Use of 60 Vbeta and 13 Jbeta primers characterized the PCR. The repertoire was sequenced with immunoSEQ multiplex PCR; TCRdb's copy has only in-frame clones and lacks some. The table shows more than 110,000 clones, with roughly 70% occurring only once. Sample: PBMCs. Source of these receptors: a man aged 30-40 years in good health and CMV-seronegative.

The CDR3 is CASSRRGLREQYF. CDR3 DNA: TGTGCCAGCTCACGGCGGGGGTTGAGGGAGCAGTACTTC. This chain uses TRBV18 with TRBJ2-7; 7 bases fit TRBD2. This CDR3 spans 13 amino acids. Germline lookup yields CDR1 KGHSH and CDR2 LQKENI. V was pared by 4 bases and J by 7 bases, with 7 bases of the junction left unmatched.

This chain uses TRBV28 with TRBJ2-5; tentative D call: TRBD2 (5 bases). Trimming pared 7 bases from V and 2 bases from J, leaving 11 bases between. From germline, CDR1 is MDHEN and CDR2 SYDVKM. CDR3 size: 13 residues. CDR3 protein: CASTSRLQETQYF. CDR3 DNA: TGTGCCAGCACTAGCCGGTTGCAAGAGACCCAGTACTTC.

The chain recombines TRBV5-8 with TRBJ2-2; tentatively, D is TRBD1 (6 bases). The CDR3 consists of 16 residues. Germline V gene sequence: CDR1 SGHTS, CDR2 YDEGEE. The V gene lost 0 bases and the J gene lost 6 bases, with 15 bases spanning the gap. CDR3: CASSLELGAGAGELFF. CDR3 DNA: TGTGCCAGCAGCTTGGAGTTGGGGGCCGGGGCCGGGGAGCTGTTTTTT.

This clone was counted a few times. CDR3 protein: CASSFIQDRNEQFF. The CDR3 region has the DNA TGTGCCAGCTCCTTCATTCAGGACAGAAATGAGCAGTTCTTC. The chain joins TRBV18 to TRBJ2-1; the D gene is possibly TRBD1 (6 bases). The germline V gene has CDR1 KGHSH and CDR2 LQKENI. Trimming shortened V by 6 bases and J by 7 bases, and 16 bases separated the two germline ends. This CDR3 comprises 14 residues. The complete variable domain, with remaining parts taken from reference TRBV18 and TRBJ2-1, reads NAGVMQNPRHLVRRRGQEARLRCSPMKGHSHVYWYRQLPEEGLKFMVYLQKENIIDESGMPKERFSAEFPKEGPSILRIQQVVRGDSAAYFCASSFIQDRNEQFFGPGTRLTVL.

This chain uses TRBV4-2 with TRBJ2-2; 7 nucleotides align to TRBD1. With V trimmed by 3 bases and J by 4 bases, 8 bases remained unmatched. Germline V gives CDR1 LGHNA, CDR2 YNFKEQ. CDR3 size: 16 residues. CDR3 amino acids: CASSQDNRGRTGELFF. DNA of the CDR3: TGTGCCAGCAGCCAGGATAACAGGGGACGCACCGGGGAGCTGTTTTTT.

CDR3 DNA: TGTGCCAGCAGTCGACAGATAACTAATGAAAAACTGTTTTTT. Translating it yields CASSRQITNEKLFF. The rearrangement joins TRBV2 to TRBJ1-4; D possibly corresponds to TRBD1 (5 bases). V gave up 5 bases and J gave up 1 base, with 8 bases separating them. CDR3 size: 14 residues. Germline values: CDR1 SNHLY, CDR2 FYNNEI.

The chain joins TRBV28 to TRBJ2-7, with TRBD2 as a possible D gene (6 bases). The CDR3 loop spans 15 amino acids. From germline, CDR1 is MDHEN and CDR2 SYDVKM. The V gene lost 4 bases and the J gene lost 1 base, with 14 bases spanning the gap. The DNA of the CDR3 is TGTGCCAGCAGTTCGGGGGACTTCGGGTCCTACGAGCAGTACTTC. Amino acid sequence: CASSSGDFGSYEQYF.

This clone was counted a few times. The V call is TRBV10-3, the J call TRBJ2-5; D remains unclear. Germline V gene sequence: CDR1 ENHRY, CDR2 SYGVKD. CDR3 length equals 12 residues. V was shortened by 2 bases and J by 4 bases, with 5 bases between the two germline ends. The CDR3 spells CAISEGAETQYF. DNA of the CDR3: TGTGCCATCAGTGAGGGAGCAGAGACCCAGTACTTC.

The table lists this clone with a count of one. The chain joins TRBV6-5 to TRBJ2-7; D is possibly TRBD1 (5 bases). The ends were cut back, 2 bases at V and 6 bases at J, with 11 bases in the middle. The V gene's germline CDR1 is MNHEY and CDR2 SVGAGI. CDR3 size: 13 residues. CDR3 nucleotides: TGTGCCAGCAGTTACGCAGCAGGGTCCGAGCAGTACTTC. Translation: CASSYAAGSEQYF.

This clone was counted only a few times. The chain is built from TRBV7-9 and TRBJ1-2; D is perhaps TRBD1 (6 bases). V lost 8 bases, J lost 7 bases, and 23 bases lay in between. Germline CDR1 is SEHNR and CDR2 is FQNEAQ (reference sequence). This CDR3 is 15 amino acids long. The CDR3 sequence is CASPQGETGFGGYTF. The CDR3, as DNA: TGTGCCAGCCCCCAAGGGGAAACAGGGTTCGGTGGCTACACCTTC. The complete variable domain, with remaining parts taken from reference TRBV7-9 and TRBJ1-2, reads DTGVSQNPRHKITKRGQNVTFRCDPISEHNRLYWYRQTLGQGPEFLTYFQNEAQLEKSRLLSDRFSAERPKGSFSTLEIQRTEQGDSAMYLCASPQGETGFGGYTFGSGTRLTVV.

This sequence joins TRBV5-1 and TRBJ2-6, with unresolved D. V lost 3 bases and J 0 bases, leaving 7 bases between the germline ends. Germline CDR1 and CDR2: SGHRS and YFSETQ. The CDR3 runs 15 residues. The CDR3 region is CASSSRYSGANVLTF. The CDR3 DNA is TGCGCCAGCAGCTCCAGATACTCTGGGGCCAACGTCCTGACTTTC.

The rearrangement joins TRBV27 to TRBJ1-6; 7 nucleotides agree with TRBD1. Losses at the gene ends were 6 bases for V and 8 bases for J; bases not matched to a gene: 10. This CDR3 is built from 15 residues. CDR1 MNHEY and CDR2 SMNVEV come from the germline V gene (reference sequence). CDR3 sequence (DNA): TGTGCCAGCAGAGCCTTACAGGGGACGGATTCACCCCTCCACTTT. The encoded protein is CASRALQGTDSPLHF.

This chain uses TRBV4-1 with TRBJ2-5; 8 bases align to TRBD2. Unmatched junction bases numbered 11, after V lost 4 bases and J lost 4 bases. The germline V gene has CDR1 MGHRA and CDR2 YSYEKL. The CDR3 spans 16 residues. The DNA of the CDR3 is TGCGCCAGCAGCCCCCTAGGACTAGCCCACGCAGAGACCCAGTACTTC. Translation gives CASSPLGLAHAETQYF.

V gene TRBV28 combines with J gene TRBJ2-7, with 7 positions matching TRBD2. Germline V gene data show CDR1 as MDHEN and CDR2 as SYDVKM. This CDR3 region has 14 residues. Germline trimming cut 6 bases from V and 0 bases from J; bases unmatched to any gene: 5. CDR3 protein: CASRMTSRSYEQYF. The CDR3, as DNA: TGTGCCAGCAGAATGACTAGCCGCTCCTACGAGCAGTACTTC.